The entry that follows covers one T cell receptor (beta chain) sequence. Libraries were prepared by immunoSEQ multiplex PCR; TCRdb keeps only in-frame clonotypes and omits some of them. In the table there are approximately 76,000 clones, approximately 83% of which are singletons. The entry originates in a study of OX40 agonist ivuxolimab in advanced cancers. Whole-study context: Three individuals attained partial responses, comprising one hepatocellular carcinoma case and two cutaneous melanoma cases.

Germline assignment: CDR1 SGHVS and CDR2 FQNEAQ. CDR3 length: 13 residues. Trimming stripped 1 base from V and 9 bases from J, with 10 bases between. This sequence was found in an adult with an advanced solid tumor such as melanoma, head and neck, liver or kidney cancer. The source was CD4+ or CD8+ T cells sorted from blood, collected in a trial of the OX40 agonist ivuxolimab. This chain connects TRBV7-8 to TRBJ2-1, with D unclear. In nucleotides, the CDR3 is TGTGCCAGCAGCTTAGGAGGAGAAGGTGAGCAGTTCTTC. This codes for CASSLGGEGEQFF.